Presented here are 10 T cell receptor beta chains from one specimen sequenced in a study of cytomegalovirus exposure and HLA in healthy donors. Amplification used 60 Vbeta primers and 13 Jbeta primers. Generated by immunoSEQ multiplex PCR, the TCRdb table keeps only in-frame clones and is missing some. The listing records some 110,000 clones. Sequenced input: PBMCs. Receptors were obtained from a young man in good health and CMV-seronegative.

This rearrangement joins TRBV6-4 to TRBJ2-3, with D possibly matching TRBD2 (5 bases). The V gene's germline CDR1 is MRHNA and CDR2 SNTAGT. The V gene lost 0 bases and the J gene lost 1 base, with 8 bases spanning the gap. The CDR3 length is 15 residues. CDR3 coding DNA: TGTGCCAGCAGTGACTCGATTAGCGGCACAGATACGCAGTATTTT. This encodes CASSDSISGTDTQYF.

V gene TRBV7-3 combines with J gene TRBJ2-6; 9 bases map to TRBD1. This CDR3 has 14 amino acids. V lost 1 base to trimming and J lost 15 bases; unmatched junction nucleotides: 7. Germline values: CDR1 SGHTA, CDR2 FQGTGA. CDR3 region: CASSLMGTGYPLTF. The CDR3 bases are TGTGCCAGCAGCTTAATGGGGACAGGGTACCCCCTGACTTTC.

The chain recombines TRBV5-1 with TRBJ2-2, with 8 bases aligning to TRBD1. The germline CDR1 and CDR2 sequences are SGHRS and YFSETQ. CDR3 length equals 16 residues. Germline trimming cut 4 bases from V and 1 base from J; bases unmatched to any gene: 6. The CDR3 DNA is TGCGCCAGCAGCCTCCAGGGGGCTGAGAACACCGGGGAGCTGTTTTTT. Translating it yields CASSLQGAENTGELFF.

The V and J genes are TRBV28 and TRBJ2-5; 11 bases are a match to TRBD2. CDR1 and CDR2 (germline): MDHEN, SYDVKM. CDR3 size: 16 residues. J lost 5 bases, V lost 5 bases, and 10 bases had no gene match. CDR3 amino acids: CASSLFGSGRVETQYF. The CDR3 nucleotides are TGTGCCAGCAGTCTCTTTGGTAGCGGGAGGGTGGAGACCCAGTACTTC.

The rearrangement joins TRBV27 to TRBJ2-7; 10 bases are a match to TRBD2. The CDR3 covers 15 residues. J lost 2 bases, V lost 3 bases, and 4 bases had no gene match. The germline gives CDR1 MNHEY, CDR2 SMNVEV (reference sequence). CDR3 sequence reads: CASSFKAGGPYEQYF. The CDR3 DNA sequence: TGTGCCAGCAGTTTTAAAGCGGGAGGGCCCTACGAGCAGTACTTC.

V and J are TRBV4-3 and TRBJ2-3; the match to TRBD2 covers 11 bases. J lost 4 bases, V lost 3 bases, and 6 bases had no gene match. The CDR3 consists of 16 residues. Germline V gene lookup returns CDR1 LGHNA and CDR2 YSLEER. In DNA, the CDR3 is TGCGCCAGCAGCCAGGACCTAGCGGGAGGCTCAGATACGCAGTATTTT. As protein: CASSQDLAGGSDTQYF.

The CDR3 DNA is TGTGCCAGCAGCAGCCCACAGGGAATCTCTGGAAACACCATATATTTT. This codes for CASSSPQGISGNTIYF. The gene calls are TRBV7-9 and TRBJ1-3, with D perhaps matching TRBD1 (6 bases). Germline assignment: CDR1 SEHNR and CDR2 FQNEAQ (reference sequence). Trimming shortened V by 5 bases and J by 0 bases, and 14 bases separated the two germline ends. CDR3 length equals 16 residues. The full variable domain, completed using reference TRBV7-9 and TRBJ1-3, is DTGVSQNPRHKITKRGQNVTFRCDPISEHNRLYWYRQTLGQGPEFLTYFQNEAQLEKSRLLSDRFSAERPKGSFSTLEIQRTEQGDSAMYLCASSSPQGISGNTIYFGEGSWLTVV.

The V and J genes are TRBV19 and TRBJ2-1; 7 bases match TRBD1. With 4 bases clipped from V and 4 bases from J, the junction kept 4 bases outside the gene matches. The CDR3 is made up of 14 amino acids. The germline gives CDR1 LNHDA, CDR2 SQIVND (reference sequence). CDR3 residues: CASSTQGLYNEQFF. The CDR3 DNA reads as TGTGCCAGTAGTACACAGGGGTTGTACAATGAGCAGTTCTTC.

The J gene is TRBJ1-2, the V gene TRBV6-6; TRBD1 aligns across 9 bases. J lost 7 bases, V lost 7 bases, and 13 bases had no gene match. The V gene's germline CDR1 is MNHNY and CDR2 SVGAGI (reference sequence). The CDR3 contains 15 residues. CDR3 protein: CASIQTGTGSGGYTF. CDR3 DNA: TGTGCCAGCATACAAACCGGGACAGGGTCAGGTGGCTACACCTTC.

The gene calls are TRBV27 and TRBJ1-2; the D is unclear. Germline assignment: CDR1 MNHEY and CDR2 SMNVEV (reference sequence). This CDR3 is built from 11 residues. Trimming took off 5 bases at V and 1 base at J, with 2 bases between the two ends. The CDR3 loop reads CASSLNYGYTF. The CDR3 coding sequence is TGTGCCAGCAGTCTTAACTATGGCTACACCTTC.